The present T cell receptor (beta chain) was sequenced within a study of STAT3 mutations in large granular lymphocyte leukemia. Study results and caveats: Every T-cell large granular lymphocyte leukemia patient had at least one immunodominant TCR beta clonotype. Some patients had dominant TCR clones larger than their STAT3 mutant burden. Samples missed the first appearance of the clone.

Here immunoSEQ multiplex PCR was the method, and the copy in TCRdb shows in-frame clones only, minus some. The data hold 9,500 to 15,000 clones, with about 78% observed a single time. To note about this clone: Its antigen is undetermined.

V gave up 0 bases and J gave up 6 bases; unmatched junction bases: 6. Germline values: CDR1 GTSNPN, CDR2 SVGIG (reference sequence). This CDR3 is built from 16 residues. The genes are TRBV30 and TRBJ2-3; 13 nucleotides match TRBD2. The origin of this receptor is a man aged 60 to 75 with T-cell large granular lymphocyte leukemia. Some clones in this sample may be carry-over from other donors' samples. The sample consisted of peripheral blood mononuclear cells. The CDR3: CAWSVSLAGGADTQYF. CDR3 coding DNA: TGTGCCTGGAGTGTTTCACTAGCGGGAGGGGCGGATACGCAGTATTTT.